One and the same sample provided the 21 T cell receptor beta chains below, sequenced in a study of breast tumors, draining lymph nodes, adjacent tissues. MiXCR, applied by TCRdb to the multiplex PCR reads, yields one record per CDR3 protein. In the table there are 150,000 to 250,000 distinct CDR3 sequences, about 32% of which are singletons. Axillary draining lymph nodes of breast cancer patients supplied the node samples. Sequenced input: axillary lymph node tissue. The source is a female donor with breast cancer. Some clones in this sample may be carry-over from other donors' samples.

This clonotype was seen many times. The V call is TRBV12-3 or TRBV12-4, the J call TRBJ2-5; 11 bases line up with TRBD2. The CDR3 is made up of 16 amino acids. V lost 3 bases to trimming and J lost 3 bases; unmatched junction nucleotides: 6. CDR3 residues: CASSFVSGGGKETQYF. The CDR3, as DNA: TGTGCCAGCAGTTTCGTTAGCGGGGGGGGAAAAGAGACCCAGTACTTC.

This clonotype was seen repeatedly, ten times or more. The chain carries TRBV25-1 and TRBJ2-3; 9 nucleotides match TRBD1. Germline CDR1 and CDR2: MGHDK and SYGVNS. V lost 6 bases and J lost 4; bases outside the gene matches: 8. This CDR3 is built from 15 residues. The chain's CDR3 is CASSPDRGPPDTQYF. The CDR3, as DNA: TGTGCCAGCAGCCCGGACAGGGGCCCCCCAGATACGCAGTATTTT.

The chain couples TRBV6-5 to TRBJ1-6; D is unclear. CDR1 MNHEY and CDR2 SVGAGI come from the germline V gene. The V and J ends lost 0 bases and 0 bases respectively, with 9 bases between them. This CDR3 is built from 17 residues. CDR3 DNA sequence: TGTGCCAGCAGTTACTCGAAAAGGGCCTCCTATAATTCACCCCTCCACTTT. Its translation: CASSYSKRASYNSPLHF.

As regards this clonotype: This may stem from a read error, because a much larger clone lies one nucleotide away. This chain connects TRBV5-6 to TRBJ1-2; D is perhaps TRBD1 (5 bases). The germline CDR1 and CDR2 sequences are SGHDT and YYEEEE. This CDR3 spans 15 amino acids. As DNA, the CDR3 is TGTGCCGGCAGCTGGACGGGACGGCTCAACTATGGCTACACCTTC. Its translation is CAGSWTGRLNYGYTF.

This rearrangement joins TRBV10-2 to TRBJ2-5; no clear D. Looked up from germline, CDR1 is WSHSY and CDR2 is SAAADI. V was cut by 6 bases and J by 4 bases, with 24 bases left in between. This CDR3 contains 17 residues. The CDR3 sequence: CASSLAAHAHFGETQYF. The CDR3 bases are TGCGCCAGCAGCTTGGCAGCTCACGCCCATTTTGGAGAGACCCAGTACTTC.

This clonotype has a count of ten or more. The chain recombines TRBV4-2 with TRBJ2-7, with D hard to call. This CDR3 spans 16 amino acids. Per germline, CDR1 LGHNA and CDR2 YNFKEQ. Between the trimmed V and J ends, which lost 0 bases and 3 bases, there was a span of 15 bases. CDR3 residues: CASSQDSDRGSYEQYF. CDR3 nucleotides: TGTGCCAGCAGCCAAGATTCGGACCGAGGAAGCTACGAGCAGTACTTC.

On this clonotype: At one boundary the junction diverges from the germline segment, which might be a read error. The chain is built from TRBV6-5 and TRBJ1-1, with 8 bases identical to TRBD1. Germline V gene sequence: CDR1 MNHEY, CDR2 SVGAGI. The CDR3 is made up of 14 amino acids. The CDR3 here is CASSHSRGHTEAFF. CDR3 coding DNA: TGTGCCAGCAGTCACTCCAGGGGGCACACTGAAGCTTTCTTT.

This clonotype was seen a handful of times. This chain joins TRBV6-5 and TRBJ2-2; 14 bases line up with TRBD2. Losses at the gene ends were 5 bases for V and 7 bases for J; bases not matched to a gene: 12. This CDR3 has 18 amino acids. Germline V gene lookup returns CDR1 MNHEY and CDR2 SVGAGI. The CDR3 DNA follows: TGTGCCAGCAGTCACCCCGGGACTAGCGGGGGAAAGGGCGGGGAGCTGTTTTTT. It translates to CASSHPGTSGGKGGELFF.

This clonotype was counted at least ten times. The chain links TRBV12-3 or TRBV12-4 to TRBJ2-6; D is unresolved. This CDR3 spans 17 amino acids. V dropped 3 bases and J dropped 2 bases, with 14 bases sitting between them. Here the CDR3 reads CASSLSPLLTGANVLTF. CDR3 sequence (DNA): TGTGCCAGCAGTTTGAGCCCCCTACTTACTGGGGCCAACGTCCTGACTTTC.

The table lists this clonotype with many counts. This sequence joins TRBV28 and TRBJ2-7; D might be TRBD2 (5 bases). This CDR3 has 12 amino acids. V was trimmed by 7 bases and J by 6 bases, leaving 13 bases between them. CDR1 is MDHEN and CDR2 is SYDVKM in the germline V gene. The CDR3 nucleotides are TGTGCCAGCAAAGAGAGGGTTGGCGAGCAGTACTTC. It codes for CASKERVGEQYF.

This clonotype was picked up a small number of times. A much more abundant neighbour one base away suggests this may be a read error. The chain is built from TRBV12-3 or TRBV12-4 and TRBJ2-3; 7 nucleotides line up with TRBD2. The CDR3 sequence is 14 residues long. With V trimmed by 5 bases and J by 2 bases, 4 bases remained unmatched. The CDR3 loop is CASSDAGDTDTQYF. The CDR3 DNA reads TGTGCCAGCAGTGACGCGGGAGACACAGATACGCAGTATTTT.

This clonotype was counted many times. The rearrangement links TRBV7-6 to TRBJ2-3; 15 nucleotides line up with TRBD2. Germline values: CDR1 SGHVS, CDR2 FNYEAQ. The CDR3 is made up of 18 amino acids. V lost 0 bases and J lost 6; bases outside the gene matches: 7. The CDR3 region has the DNA TGTGCCAGCAGCTTAGCCGGAGCCGGGACTAGCGGGAGGGATACGCAGTATTTT. Amino acids: CASSLAGAGTSGRDTQYF.

The genes are TRBV12-3 or TRBV12-4 and TRBJ1-1; D unclear. This CDR3 is 14 amino acids long. V lost 3 bases and J lost 0, with 8 bases in between. CDR3 nucleotide sequence: TGTGCCAGCAGTTTGGCCCCTCTGAACACTGAAGCTTTCTTT. Translating gives CASSLAPLNTEAFF.

This clonotype was seen once. The conserved phenylalanine or tryptophan normally closing the CDR3 is absent here, so this likely arose from a read error. The chain has TRBV4-2 and TRBJ2-7, with TRBD2 matching over 14 bases. From germline, CDR1 is LGHNA and CDR2 YNFKEQ. The CDR3 runs to 15 residues. Trimming at V came to 3 bases and at J to 7 bases, leaving 5 bases not matched to a gene. The CDR3 sequence is CASSHGLAGGYEQYL. CDR3 sequence (DNA): TGTGCCAGCAGCCACGGACTAGCGGGGGGTTATGAGCAGTACCTC.

This clonotype was picked up many times. The V and J genes are TRBV12-3 or TRBV12-4 and TRBJ2-1; 8 bases are shared with TRBD2. The CDR3 has 16 amino acids. V lost 7 bases and J lost 2; bases outside the gene matches: 10. CDR3 nucleotides: TGTGCCAGCACTCCCTTCCGGGGGGGGACCTACAATGAGCAGTTCTTC. It translates to CASTPFRGGTYNEQFF.

There are many counts of this clonotype. The chain has TRBV4-1 and TRBJ2-7; D gene unclear. Germline CDR1 is MGHRA and CDR2 is YSYEKL. The CDR3 covers 14 residues. The germline V and J ends were trimmed by 0 bases and 2 bases, with 8 bases remaining between them. CDR3 amino acids: CASSQETQTYEQYF. The CDR3 DNA follows: TGCGCCAGCAGCCAAGAGACTCAAACCTACGAGCAGTACTTC.

This clonotype came up many times. The V and J genes are TRBV20-1 and TRBJ2-5, with TRBD2 identical over 8 bases. Germline CDR1 and CDR2: DFQATT and SNEGSKA (reference sequence). The CDR3 has 15 residues. V dropped 6 bases and J dropped 1; count of bases not matched to a gene: 10. The CDR3 coding sequence is TGCAGTGCGTTACCGGGACTAGTCCCCCAAGAGACCCAGTACTTC. Its protein is CSALPGLVPQETQYF.

This clonotype was detected ten times or more. The chain has TRBV6-1 and TRBJ1-2, with D possibly matching TRBD1 (5 bases). The CDR3 consists of 13 residues. Germline-derived CDR1 and CDR2 are MNHNS and SASEGT. Trimming shortened V by 6 bases and J by 5 bases, and 13 bases separated the two germline ends. CDR3 in DNA: TGTGCCAGCAGACCCCTCGGGGCGTATGGCTACACCTTC. It is translated as CASRPLGAYGYTF.

This clonotype was seen ten or more times. The rearrangement uses TRBV20-1 and TRBJ2-5, with a tentative D call TRBD2 (6 bases). Trimming left V 4 bases short and J 4 bases short, with 19 bases between. Germline CDR1 DFQATT, CDR2 SNEGSKA (reference sequence). The CDR3 length is 15 residues. The CDR3 nucleotides read TGCAGTGCTATCCTCCGGGACTTTCAATTAGAGACCCAGTACTTC. It specifies CSAILRDFQLETQYF.

Ten or more counts support this clonotype. The gene calls are TRBV5-8 and TRBJ1-2; D is possibly TRBD1 (5 bases). The ends were cut back, 3 bases at V and 1 base at J, with 7 bases in the middle. CDR1 is SGHTS and CDR2 is YDEGEE in the germline V gene. This CDR3 is 13 amino acids long. CDR3 sequence reads: CASSWTINYGYTF. The CDR3 DNA is TGTGCCAGCAGCTGGACAATTAACTATGGCTACACCTTC. Based on the CDR3 plus reference TRBV5-8 and TRBJ1-2, the full variable domain is EAGVTQSPTHLIKTRGQQATLRCSPISGHTSVYWYQQALGLGLQFLLWYDEGEERNRGNFPPRFSGRQFPNYSSELNVNALELEDSALYLCASSWTINYGYTFGSGTRLTVV.

About this clonotype itself: This could be a read error, since a much larger clone is one nucleotide away. The chain employs TRBV20-1 and TRBJ2-1; 7 nucleotides line up with TRBD2. The V gene's germline CDR1 is DFQATT and CDR2 SNEGSKA (reference sequence). The V gene end was trimmed by 2 bases and the J gene end by 9 bases; junction bases not matched to a gene: 10. This CDR3 has 14 residues. The CDR3 reads CSARFLLAGAEQFF. The CDR3 DNA follows: TGCAGTGCTAGATTCCTTCTGGCGGGAGCTGAGCAGTTCTTC.